These 16 T cell receptor beta chains share one sample of origin, sequenced in a study of blood T cell repertoires in COVID-19. The repertoire was sequenced with immunoSEQ multiplex PCR; TCRdb's copy has only in-frame clones and lacks some. The sample contains about 81,000 clones, about 91% of which appear only once. The sample consisted of peripheral blood. The receptor source for this set is a man aged 70-80 years with active or convalescent COVID-19.

The sample holds a few counts of this clone. This chain joins TRBV29-1 and TRBJ1-2; TRBD1 aligns across 9 bases. CDR1 SQVTM and CDR2 ANQGSEA come from the germline V gene. The V and J ends lost 7 bases and 3 bases, in that order; junction bases with no gene match: 9. CDR3 length: 14 amino acids. The CDR3 spells CSARGQGSDYGYTF. The CDR3 nucleotides are TGCAGCGCCCGTGGACAGGGGAGCGACTATGGCTACACCTTC.

The chain combines TRBV25-1 with TRBJ2-7; 10 bases are a match to TRBD1. Germline values: CDR1 MGHDK, CDR2 SYGVNS. The CDR3 is made up of 14 amino acids. Trimming took 4 bases from V and 3 from J; bases not matched to a gene: 3. The CDR3 protein is CASSAGQGVYEQYF. Written as DNA, the CDR3 is TGTGCCAGCAGTGCTGGACAGGGGGTCTACGAGCAGTACTTC.

This rearrangement joins TRBV6-6 to TRBJ2-3; no firm D call. Germline-derived CDR1 and CDR2 are MNHNY and SVGAGI (reference sequence). The CDR3 loop spans 13 amino acids. The V and J ends lost 8 bases and 1 base respectively, with 10 bases between them. The CDR3 sequence: CASGPPGTDTQYF. The CDR3 DNA reads TGTGCCAGCGGCCCGCCCGGCACAGATACGCAGTATTTT.

V gene TRBV14 combines with J gene TRBJ1-1; 9 nucleotides align to TRBD1. Germline CDR1 SGHDN, CDR2 FVKESK. With V trimmed by 3 bases and J by 4 bases, 6 bases remained unmatched. This CDR3 is 15 amino acids long. Here the CDR3 DNA reads TGTGCCAGCAGCCAGGGGACAGGGTGGGGCACTGAAGCTTTCTTT. Translated, it gives CASSQGTGWGTEAFF.

The chain uses TRBV5-1 and TRBJ1-5; D possibly corresponds to TRBD1 (6 bases). This CDR3 is 15 amino acids long. The V end was cut by 4 bases, the J end by 1 base, with 12 bases between. The germline gives CDR1 SGHRS, CDR2 YFSETQ. The CDR3 protein is CASSPQGSSNQPQHF. CDR3 nucleotides: TGCGCCAGCAGCCCCCAGGGGAGCAGCAATCAGCCCCAGCATTTT. Full variable domain (outside the CDR3, taken from reference TRBV5-1 and TRBJ1-5): KAGVTQTPRYLIKTRGQQVTLSCSPISGHRSVSWYQQTPGQGLQFLFEYFSETQRNKGNFPGRFSGRQFSNSRSEMNVSTLELGDSALYLCASSPQGSSNQPQHFGDGTRLSIL.

The J gene is TRBJ1-5, the V gene TRBV4-3; perhaps TRBD1 as D (5 bases). The CDR3 runs 14 residues. Looked up from germline, CDR1 is LGHNA and CDR2 is YSLEER. Trimming left V 0 bases short and J 5 bases short, with 8 bases between. The CDR3 DNA reads as TGCGCCAGCAGCCAAGATAGCAGGGATCAGCCCCAGCATTTT. Encoded protein: CASSQDSRDQPQHF.

The chain links TRBV2 to TRBJ1-4; no clear D gene. Per the germline V gene, CDR1 is SNHLY and CDR2 is FYNNEI. The CDR3 totals 13 residues. Trimming took 8 bases from V and 8 from J, leaving 15 bases between them. The CDR3 spells CASQPGFWEKLFF. In DNA, the CDR3 is TGTGCCAGCCAGCCGGGGTTTTGGGAAAAACTGTTTTTT.

The rearrangement joins TRBV10-2 to TRBJ1-3; weak D call: TRBD1 (5 bases). The CDR3 is made up of 15 amino acids. V gave up 6 bases and J gave up 4 bases, with 16 bases separating them. The germline V gene has CDR1 WSHSY and CDR2 SAAADI. The CDR3 coding sequence is TGCGCCAGCAGCGCGGGGCACTCGGGAGGAAACACCATATATTTT. Protein product: CASSAGHSGGNTIYF.

The rearrangement uses TRBV28 and TRBJ1-1; D perhaps matches TRBD1 (6 bases). Trimming removed 3 bases from V and 2 bases from J, with 19 bases in between. The CDR3 length is 17 residues. Germline CDR1 is MDHEN and CDR2 is SYDVKM. CDR3 residues: CASSFFATWTANTEAFF. CDR3 bases: TGTGCCAGCAGTTTCTTCGCCACCTGGACAGCCAACACTGAAGCTTTCTTT.

The chain recombines TRBV7-9 with TRBJ1-2; D unclear. With 2 bases removed from V and 5 bases from J, the gap between germline ends came to 15 bases. Germline CDR1 reads SEHNR; CDR2 reads FQNEAQ (reference sequence). The CDR3 is 15 residues long. The CDR3 nucleotides are TGTGCCAGCAGCTTAATAACCGAGGATTTTTATGGCTACACCTTC. Translation: CASSLITEDFYGYTF.

This chain uses TRBV7-9 with TRBJ2-5, with 8 positions matching TRBD2. The J segment lost 5 bases and the V segment lost 4 bases, leaving 9 bases of the junction unmatched. The CDR3 runs 15 residues. Germline V gene sequence: CDR1 SEHNR, CDR2 FQNEAQ (reference sequence). The CDR3 loop reads CASSYLRGGRETQYF. DNA of the CDR3: TGTGCCAGCAGCTACTTACGGGGGGGAAGGGAGACCCAGTACTTC.

V gene TRBV19 combines with J gene TRBJ1-1; the D is unclear. This CDR3 has 15 residues. V gave up 5 bases and J gave up 0 bases, with 13 bases separating them. Germline-derived CDR1 and CDR2 are LNHDA and SQIVND (reference sequence). The CDR3 coding sequence is TGTGCCAGTAGTCCCCCGTGGACTGTGAACACTGAAGCTTTCTTT. It yields the protein CASSPPWTVNTEAFF.

The rearrangement joins TRBV4-2 to TRBJ1-2, with D maybe TRBD1 (5 bases). The CDR3 spans 17 residues. Per the germline V gene, CDR1 is LGHNA and CDR2 is YNFKEQ. Deletions cut 1 base from V and 0 bases from J, with 15 bases between. The CDR3 sequence is CASSQGPQALANYGYTF. The CDR3 DNA reads as TGTGCCAGCAGCCAAGGGCCACAGGCCTTAGCTAACTATGGCTACACCTTC.

The J gene is TRBJ1-6, the V gene TRBV6-2 or TRBV6-3; TRBD1 agrees at 7 bases. The CDR3 runs 16 residues. From germline, CDR1 is MNHEY and CDR2 SVGEGT. The J segment lost 7 bases and the V segment lost 2 bases, leaving 8 bases of the junction unmatched. Here the CDR3 reads CASSYGGGALNSPLHF. CDR3 bases: TGTGCCAGCAGTTACGGAGGGGGCGCATTAAATTCACCCCTCCACTTT.

The chain recombines TRBV29-1 with TRBJ1-4, with D maybe TRBD1 (5 bases). V lost 4 bases and J lost 7, with 7 bases in between. Germline V gene sequence: CDR1 SQVTM, CDR2 ANQGSEA. The CDR3 runs 11 residues. CDR3 nucleotides: TGCAGCGTTGGGGACTTTGAAAAACTGTTTTTT. This codes for CSVGDFEKLFF.

The rearrangement uses TRBV12-3 or TRBV12-4 and TRBJ1-1; possible D gene TRBD1, 6 bases. The V end lost 2 bases, the J end lost 4 bases, and 8 bases lay between the germline ends. The CDR3 has 13 amino acids. The CDR3 nucleotides are TGTGCCAGCAGTTTAATACAGGGCACTGAAGCTTTCTTT. It encodes CASSLIQGTEAFF.